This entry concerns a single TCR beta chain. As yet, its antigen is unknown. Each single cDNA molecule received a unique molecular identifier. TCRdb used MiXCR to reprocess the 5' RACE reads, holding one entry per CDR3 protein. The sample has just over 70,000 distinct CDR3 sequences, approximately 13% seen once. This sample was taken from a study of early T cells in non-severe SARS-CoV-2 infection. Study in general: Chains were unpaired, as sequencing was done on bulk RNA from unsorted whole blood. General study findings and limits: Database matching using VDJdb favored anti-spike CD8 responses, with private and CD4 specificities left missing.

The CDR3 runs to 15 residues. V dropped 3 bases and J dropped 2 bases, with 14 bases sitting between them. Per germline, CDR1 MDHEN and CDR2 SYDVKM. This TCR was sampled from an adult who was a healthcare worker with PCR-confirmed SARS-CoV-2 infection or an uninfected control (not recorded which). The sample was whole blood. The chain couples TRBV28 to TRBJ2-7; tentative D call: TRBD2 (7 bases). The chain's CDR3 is CASSFAGAGAYEQYF. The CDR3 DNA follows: TGTGCCAGCAGTTTTGCGGGGGCGGGAGCCTACGAGCAGTACTTC.